This T cell receptor (beta chain) stems from a study of cytomegalovirus exposure and HLA in healthy donors. General study points: Accurate prediction of HLA-A and HLA-B alleles (for most subjects) was reportedly achieved from TCR beta sequences. TRBV6-2, TRBV6-3 and some other V segments were unresolvable in 87-base-pair reads.

CDR3 length: 12 amino acids. Germline CDR1 and CDR2: MNHEY and SVGAGI. Turning to this clone: The antigen remains undetermined.

The PCR contained 60 Vbeta and 13 Jbeta primers. Sequencing was performed with immunoSEQ multiplex PCR; in TCRdb, only in-frame clones are kept and a portion is missing. The table records 150,000 to 200,000 clones, less than 90% of them present only once. The clonotype originates from a girl aged 10 to 17 in good health and CMV-seropositive. Sequenced: PBMCs. The V and J genes are TRBV6-5 and TRBJ1-1, with D perhaps matching TRBD1 (6 bases). The CDR3: CAVTGTNTEAFF. In DNA, the CDR3 is TGTGCGGTAACAGGGACCAACACTGAAGCTTTCTTT.